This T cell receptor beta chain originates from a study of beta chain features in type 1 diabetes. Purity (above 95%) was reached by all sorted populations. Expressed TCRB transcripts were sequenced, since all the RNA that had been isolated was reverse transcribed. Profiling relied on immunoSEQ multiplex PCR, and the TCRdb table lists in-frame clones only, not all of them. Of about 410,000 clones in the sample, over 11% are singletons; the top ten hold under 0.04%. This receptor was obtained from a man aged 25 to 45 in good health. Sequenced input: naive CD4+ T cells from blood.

CDR3 in DNA: TGCGCCAGCAGTCAATCGATAAGGGGGCGGTCGTCGTGCAAAAACATTCAGTACTTC. It yields the protein CASSQSIRGRSSCKNIQYF. This chain uses TRBV23-1 with TRBJ2-4; 7 nucleotides align to TRBD1. TRBV23-1 is annotated as an ORF whose role is uncertain. The V and J ends lost 0 bases and 3 bases, in that order; junction bases with no gene match: 14. There are 19 residues in the CDR3.